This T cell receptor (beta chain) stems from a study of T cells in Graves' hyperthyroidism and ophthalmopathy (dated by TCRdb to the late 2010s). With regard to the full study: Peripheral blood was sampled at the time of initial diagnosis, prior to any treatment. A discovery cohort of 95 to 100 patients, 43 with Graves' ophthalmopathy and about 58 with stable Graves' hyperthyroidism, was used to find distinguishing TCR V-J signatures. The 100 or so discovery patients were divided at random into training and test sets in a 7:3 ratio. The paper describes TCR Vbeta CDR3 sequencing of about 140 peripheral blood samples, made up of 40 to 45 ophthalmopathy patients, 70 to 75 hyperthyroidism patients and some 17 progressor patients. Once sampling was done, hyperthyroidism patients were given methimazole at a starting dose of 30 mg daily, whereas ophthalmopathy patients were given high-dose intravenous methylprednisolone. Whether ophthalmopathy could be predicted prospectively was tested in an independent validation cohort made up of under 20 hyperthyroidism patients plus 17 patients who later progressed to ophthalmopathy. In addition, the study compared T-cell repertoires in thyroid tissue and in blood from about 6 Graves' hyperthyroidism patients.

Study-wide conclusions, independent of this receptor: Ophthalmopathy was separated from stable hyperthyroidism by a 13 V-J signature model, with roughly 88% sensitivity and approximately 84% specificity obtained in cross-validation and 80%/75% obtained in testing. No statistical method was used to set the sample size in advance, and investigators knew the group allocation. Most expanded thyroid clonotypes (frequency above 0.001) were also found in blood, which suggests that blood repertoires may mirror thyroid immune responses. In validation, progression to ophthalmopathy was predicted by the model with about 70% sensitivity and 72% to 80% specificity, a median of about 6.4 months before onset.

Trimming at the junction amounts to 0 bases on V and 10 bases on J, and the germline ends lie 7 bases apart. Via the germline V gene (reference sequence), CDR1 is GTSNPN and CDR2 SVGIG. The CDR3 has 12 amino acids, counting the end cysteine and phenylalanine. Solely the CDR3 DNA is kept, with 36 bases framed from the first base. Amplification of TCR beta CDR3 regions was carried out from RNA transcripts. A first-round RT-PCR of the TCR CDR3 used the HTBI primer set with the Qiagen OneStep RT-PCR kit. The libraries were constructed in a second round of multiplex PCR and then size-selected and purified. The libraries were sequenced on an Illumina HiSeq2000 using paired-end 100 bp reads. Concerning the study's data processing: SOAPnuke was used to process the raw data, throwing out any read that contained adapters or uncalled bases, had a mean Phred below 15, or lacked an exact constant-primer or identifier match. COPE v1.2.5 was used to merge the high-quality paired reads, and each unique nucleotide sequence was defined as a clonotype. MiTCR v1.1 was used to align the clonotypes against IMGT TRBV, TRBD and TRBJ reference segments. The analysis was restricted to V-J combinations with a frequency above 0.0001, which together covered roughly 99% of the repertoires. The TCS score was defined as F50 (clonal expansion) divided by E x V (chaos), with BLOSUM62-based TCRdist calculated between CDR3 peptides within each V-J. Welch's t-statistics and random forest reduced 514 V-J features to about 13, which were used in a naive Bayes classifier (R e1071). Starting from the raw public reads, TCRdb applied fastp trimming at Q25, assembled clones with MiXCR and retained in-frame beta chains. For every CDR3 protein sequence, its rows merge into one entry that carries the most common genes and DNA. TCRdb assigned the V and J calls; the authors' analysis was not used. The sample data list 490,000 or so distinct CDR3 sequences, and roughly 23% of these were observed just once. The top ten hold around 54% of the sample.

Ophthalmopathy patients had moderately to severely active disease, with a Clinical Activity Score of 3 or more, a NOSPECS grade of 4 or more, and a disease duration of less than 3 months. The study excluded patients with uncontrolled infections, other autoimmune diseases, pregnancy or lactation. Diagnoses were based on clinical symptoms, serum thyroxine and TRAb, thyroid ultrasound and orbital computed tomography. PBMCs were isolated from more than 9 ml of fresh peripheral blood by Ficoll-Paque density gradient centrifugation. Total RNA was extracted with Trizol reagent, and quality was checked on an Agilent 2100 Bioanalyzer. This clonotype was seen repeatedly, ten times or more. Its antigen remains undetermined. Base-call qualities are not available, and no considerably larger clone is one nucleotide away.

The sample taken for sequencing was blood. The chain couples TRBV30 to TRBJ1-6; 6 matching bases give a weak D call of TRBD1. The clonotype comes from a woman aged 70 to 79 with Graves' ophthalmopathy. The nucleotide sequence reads TGTGCCTGGAGTGTTCAGGGGTCACCCCTCCACTTT. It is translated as CAWSVQGSPLHF.